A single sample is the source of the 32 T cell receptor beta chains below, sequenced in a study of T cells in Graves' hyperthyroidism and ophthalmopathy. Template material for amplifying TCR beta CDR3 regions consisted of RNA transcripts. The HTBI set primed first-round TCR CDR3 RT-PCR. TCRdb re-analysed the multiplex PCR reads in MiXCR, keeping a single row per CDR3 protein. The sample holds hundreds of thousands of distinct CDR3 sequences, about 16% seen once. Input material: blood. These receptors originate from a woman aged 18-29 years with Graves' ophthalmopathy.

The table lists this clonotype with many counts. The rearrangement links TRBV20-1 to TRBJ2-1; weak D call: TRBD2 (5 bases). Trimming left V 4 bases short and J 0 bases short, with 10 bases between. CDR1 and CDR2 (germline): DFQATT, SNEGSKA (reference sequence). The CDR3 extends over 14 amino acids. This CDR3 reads CSAKAASSYNEQFF. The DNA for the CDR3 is TGCAGTGCTAAAGCGGCAAGCTCCTACAATGAGCAGTTCTTC.

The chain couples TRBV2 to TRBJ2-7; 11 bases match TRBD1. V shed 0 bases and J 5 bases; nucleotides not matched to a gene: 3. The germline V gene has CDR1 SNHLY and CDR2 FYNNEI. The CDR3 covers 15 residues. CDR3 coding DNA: TGTGCCAGCAGTGAAGCGCGGGACAGGGGGGACGAGCAGTACTTC. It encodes CASSEARDRGDEQYF. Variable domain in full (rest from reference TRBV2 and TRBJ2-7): EPEVTQTPSHQVTQMGQEVILRCVPISNHLYFYWYRQILGQKVEFLVSFYNNEISEKSEIFDDQFSVERPDGSNFTLKIRSTKLEDSAMYFCASSEARDRGDEQYFGPGTRLTVT.

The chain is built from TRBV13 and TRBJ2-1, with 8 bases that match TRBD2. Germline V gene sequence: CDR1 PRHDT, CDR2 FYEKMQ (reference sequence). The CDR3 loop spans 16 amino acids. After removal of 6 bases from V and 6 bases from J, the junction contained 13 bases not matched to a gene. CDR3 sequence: CASSYVRSGSGNEQFF. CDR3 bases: TGTGCCAGCAGTTACGTGAGGAGCGGGAGCGGCAATGAGCAGTTCTTC.

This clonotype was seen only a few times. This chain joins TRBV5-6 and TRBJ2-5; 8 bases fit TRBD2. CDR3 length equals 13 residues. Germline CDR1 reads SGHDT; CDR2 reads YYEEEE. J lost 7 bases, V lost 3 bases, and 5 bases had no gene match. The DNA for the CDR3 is TGTGCCAGCAGCTGGGGACTAGTTGGGACCCAGTACTTC. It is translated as CASSWGLVGTQYF. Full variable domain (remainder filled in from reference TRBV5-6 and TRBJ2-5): DAGVTQSPTHLIKTRGQQVTLRCSPKSGHDTVSWYQQALGQGPQFIFQYYEEEERQRGNFPDRFSGHQFPNYSSELNVNALLLGDSALYLCASSWGLVGTQYFGPGTRLLVL.

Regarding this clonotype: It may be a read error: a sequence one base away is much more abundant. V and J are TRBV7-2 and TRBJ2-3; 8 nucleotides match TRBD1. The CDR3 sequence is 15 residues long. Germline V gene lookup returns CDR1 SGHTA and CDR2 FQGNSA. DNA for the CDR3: TGTGCCTGCAGAGGCGGCCAGGGGGCCACAGATACGCAGTATTTT. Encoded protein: CACRGGQGATDTQYF.

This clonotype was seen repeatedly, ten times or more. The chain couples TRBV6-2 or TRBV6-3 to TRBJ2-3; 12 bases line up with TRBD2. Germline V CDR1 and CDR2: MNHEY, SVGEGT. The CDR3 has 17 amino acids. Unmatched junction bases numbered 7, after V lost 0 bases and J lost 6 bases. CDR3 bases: TGTGCCAGCAGTTACTCCCCTAGCGGGAGGGCCCCGGATACGCAGTATTTT. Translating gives CASSYSPSGRAPDTQYF.

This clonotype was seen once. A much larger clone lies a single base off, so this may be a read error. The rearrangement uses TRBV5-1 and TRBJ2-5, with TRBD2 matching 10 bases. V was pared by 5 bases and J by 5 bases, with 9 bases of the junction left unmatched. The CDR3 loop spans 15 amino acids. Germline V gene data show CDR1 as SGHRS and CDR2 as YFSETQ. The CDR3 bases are TGCGCCAGCAGATCTGTAGCGGGAGGACATGAGACCCAGTACTTC. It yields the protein CASRSVAGGHETQYF.

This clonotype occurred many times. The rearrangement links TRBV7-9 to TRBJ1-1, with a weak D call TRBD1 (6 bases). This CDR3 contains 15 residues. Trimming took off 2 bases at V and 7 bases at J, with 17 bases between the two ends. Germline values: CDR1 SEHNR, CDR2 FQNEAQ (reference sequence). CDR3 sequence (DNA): TGTGCCAGCAGCTTAATCGTAGGGGGGAAGATTGAAGCTTTCTTT. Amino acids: CASSLIVGGKIEAFF. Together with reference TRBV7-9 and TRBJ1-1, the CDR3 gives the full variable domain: DTGVSQNPRHKITKRGQNVTFRCDPISEHNRLYWYRQTLGQGPEFLTYFQNEAQLEKSRLLSDRFSAERPKGSFSTLEIQRTEQGDSAMYLCASSLIVGGKIEAFFGQGTRLTVV.

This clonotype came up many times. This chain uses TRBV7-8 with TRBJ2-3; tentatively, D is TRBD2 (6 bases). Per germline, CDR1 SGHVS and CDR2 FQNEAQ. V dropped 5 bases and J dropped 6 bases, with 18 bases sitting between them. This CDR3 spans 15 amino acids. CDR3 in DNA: TGTGCCAGCAGCCTTATAGCGGACTTAAGGGATACGCAGTATTTT. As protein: CASSLIADLRDTQYF.

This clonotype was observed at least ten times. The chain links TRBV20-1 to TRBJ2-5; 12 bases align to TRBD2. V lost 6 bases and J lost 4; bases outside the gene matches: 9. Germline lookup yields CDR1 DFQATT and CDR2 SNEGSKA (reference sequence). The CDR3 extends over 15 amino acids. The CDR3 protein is CSARLAGEVGETQYF. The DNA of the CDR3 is TGCAGTGCCAGACTAGCGGGAGAGGTGGGAGAGACCCAGTACTTC.

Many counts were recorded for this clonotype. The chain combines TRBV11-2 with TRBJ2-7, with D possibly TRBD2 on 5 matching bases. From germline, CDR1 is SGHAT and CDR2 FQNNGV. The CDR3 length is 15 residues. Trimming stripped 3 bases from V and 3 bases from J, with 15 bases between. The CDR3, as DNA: TGTGCCAGCAGCTTCCATACTGGGAGCTACTACGAGCAGTACTTC. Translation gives CASSFHTGSYYEQYF. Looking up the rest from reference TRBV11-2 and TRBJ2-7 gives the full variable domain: EAGVAQSPRYKIIEKRQSVAFWCNPISGHATLYWYQQILGQGPKLLIQFQNNGVVDDSQLPKDRFSAERLKGVDSTLKIQPAKLEDSAVYLCASSFHTGSYYEQYFGPGTRLTVT.

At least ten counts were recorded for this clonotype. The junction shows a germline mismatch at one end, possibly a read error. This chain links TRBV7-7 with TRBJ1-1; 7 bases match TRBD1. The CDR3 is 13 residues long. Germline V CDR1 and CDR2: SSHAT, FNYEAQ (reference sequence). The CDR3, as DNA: TGTGCTAGCAGCCCACGGACAGGAACTGAAGCTTTCTTT. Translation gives CASSPRTGTEAFF. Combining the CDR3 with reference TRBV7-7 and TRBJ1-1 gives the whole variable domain GAGVSQSPRYKVTKRGQDVTLRCDPISSHATLYWYQQALGQGPEFLTYFNYEAQPDKSGLPSDRFSAERPEGSISTLTIQRTEQRDSAMYRCASSPRTGTEAFFGQGTRLTVV.

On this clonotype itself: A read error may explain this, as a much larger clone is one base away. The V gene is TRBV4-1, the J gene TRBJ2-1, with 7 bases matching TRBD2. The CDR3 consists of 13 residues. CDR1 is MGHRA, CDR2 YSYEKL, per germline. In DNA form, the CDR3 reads TGCGCCAGCAGCCCTCTGACTAGCAATGAGCAGTCCTTC. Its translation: CASSPLTSNEQSF.

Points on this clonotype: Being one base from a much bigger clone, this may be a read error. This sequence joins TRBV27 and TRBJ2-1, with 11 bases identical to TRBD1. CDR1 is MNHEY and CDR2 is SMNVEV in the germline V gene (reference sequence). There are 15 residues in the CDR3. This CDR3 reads CASSWPGQGAYEQLF. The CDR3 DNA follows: TGTGCCAGCAGTTGGCCCGGACAGGGGGCATATGAGCAGCTCTTC.

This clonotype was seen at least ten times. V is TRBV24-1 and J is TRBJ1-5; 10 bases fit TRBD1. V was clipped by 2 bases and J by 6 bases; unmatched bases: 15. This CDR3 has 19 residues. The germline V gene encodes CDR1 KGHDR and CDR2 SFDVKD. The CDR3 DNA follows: TGTGCCACCAGTGATTCCGGGACAGGGGATAGTCGGTTTAGTCAGCCCCAGCATTTT. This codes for CATSDSGTGDSRFSQPQHF.

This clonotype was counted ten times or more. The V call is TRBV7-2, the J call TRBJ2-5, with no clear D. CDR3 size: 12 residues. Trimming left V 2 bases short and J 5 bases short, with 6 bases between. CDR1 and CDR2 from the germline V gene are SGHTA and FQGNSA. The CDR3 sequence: CASSLFPETQYF. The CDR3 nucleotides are TGTGCCAGCAGCTTATTCCCCGAGACCCAGTACTTC.

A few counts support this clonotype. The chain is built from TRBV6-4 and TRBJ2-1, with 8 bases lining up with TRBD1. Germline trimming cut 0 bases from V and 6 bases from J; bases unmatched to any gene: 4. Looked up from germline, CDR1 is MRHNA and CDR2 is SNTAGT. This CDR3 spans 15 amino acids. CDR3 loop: CASSDSETGGNEQFF. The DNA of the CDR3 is TGTGCCAGCAGTGACTCGGAAACAGGGGGCAATGAGCAGTTCTTC.

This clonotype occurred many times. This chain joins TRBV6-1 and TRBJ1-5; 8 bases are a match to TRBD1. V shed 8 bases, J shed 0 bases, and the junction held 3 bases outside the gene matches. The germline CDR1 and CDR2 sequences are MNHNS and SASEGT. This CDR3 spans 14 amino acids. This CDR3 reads CASADRGSNQPQHF. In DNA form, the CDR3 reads TGTGCCAGCGCCGACAGGGGTAGCAATCAGCCCCAGCATTTT.

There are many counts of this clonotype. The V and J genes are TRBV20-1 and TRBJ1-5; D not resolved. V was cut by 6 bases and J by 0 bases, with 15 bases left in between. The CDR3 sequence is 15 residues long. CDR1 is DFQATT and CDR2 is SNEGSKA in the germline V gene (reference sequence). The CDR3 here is CSAPIAYNSNQPQHF. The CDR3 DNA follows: TGCAGTGCCCCGATTGCATACAATAGCAATCAGCCCCAGCATTTT.

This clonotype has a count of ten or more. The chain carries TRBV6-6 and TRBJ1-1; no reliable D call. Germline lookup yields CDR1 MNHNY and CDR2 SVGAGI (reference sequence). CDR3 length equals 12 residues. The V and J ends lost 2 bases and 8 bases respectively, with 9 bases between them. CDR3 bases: TGTGCCAGCAGTTACGGGAGATCCGAAGCTTTCTTT. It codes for CASSYGRSEAFF.

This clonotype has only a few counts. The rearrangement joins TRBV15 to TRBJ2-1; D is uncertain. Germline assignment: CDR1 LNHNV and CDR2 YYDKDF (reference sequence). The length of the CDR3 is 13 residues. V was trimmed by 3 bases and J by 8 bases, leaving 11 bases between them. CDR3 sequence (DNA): TGTGCCACCAGCAGTGCCTCTCGGGATGAGCAGTTCTTC. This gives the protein CATSSASRDEQFF.

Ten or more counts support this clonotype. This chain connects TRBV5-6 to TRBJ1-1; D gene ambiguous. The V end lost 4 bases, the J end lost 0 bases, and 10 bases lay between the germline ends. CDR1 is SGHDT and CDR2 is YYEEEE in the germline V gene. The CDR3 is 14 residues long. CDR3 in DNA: TGTGCCAGCAGCCACGCGGGGATGAACACTGAAGCTTTCTTT. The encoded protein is CASSHAGMNTEAFF.

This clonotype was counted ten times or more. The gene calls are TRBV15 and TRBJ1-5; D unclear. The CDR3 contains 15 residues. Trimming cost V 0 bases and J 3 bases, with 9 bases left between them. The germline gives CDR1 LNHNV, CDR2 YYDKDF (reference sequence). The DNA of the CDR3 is TGTGCCACCAGCAGAGATTCGAGGACCAATCAGCCCCAGCATTTT. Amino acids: CATSRDSRTNQPQHF.

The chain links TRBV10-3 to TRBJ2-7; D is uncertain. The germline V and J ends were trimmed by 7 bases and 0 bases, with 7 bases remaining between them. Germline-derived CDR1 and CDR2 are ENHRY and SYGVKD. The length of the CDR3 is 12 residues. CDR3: CAIKDDSYEQYF. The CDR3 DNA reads TGTGCCATCAAAGATGACTCCTACGAGCAGTACTTC.

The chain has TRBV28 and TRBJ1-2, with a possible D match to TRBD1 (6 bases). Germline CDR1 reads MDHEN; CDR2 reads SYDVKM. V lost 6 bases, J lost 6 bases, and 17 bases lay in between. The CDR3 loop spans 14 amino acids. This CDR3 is CASRPRGAGHGYTF. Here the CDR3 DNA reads TGTGCCAGCAGACCCAGGGGCGCTGGCCATGGCTACACCTTC.

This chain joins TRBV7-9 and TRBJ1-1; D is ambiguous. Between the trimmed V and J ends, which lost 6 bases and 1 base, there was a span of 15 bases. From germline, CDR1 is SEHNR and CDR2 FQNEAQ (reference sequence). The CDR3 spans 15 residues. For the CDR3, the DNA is TGTGCCAGCAGTTTATATCACCGGTCGAACACTGAAGCTTTCTTT. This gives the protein CASSLYHRSNTEAFF.

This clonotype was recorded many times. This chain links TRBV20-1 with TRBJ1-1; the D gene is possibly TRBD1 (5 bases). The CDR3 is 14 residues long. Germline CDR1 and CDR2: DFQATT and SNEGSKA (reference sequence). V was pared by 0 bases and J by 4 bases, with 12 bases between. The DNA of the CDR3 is TGCAGTGCTAGAGAGGGTAGGGGAAGCACTGAAGCTTTCTTT. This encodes CSAREGRGSTEAFF.

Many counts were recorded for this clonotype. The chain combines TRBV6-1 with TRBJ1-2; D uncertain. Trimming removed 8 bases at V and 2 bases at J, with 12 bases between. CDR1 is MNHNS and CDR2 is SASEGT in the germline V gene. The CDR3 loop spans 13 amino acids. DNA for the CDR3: TGTGCCAGCTGTCTCGGGGAGAACTATGGCTACACCTTC. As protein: CASCLGENYGYTF.

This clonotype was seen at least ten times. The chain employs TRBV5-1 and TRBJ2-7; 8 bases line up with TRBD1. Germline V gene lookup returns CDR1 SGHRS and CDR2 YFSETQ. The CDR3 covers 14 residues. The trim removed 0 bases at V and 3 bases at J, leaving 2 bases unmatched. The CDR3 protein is CASSLGTGFYEQYF. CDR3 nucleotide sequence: TGCGCCAGCAGCTTGGGGACAGGGTTCTACGAGCAGTACTTC. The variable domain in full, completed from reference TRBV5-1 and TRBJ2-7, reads KAGVTQTPRYLIKTRGQQVTLSCSPISGHRSVSWYQQTPGQGLQFLFEYFSETQRNKGNFPGRFSGRQFSNSRSEMNVSTLELGDSALYLCASSLGTGFYEQYFGPGTRLTVT.

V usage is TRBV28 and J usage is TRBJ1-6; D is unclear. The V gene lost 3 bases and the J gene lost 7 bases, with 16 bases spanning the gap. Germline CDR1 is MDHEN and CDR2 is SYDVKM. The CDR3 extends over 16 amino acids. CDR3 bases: TGTGCCAGCAGTTTCCACGGGCAGGCGAGGAATTCACCCCTCCACTTT. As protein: CASSFHGQARNSPLHF.

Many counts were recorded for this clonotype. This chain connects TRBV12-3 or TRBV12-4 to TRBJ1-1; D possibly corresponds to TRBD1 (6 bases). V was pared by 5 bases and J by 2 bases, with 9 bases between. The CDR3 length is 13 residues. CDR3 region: CASSPGVNTEAFF. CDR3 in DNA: TGTGCCAGCAGTCCAGGGGTTAACACTGAAGCTTTCTTT.

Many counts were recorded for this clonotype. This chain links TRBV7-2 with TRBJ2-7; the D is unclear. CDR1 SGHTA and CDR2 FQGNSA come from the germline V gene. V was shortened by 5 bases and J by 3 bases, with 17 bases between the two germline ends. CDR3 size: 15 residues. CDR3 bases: TGTGCCAGCAGCCCCACCCGGGCAGTGGGCTACGAGCAGTACTTC. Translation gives CASSPTRAVGYEQYF.